Each of the 24 T cell receptor beta chains below was sequenced from the same sample in a study of cytomegalovirus exposure and HLA in healthy donors (dated by TCRdb to about 2017). Receptor amplification or capture employed the immunoSEQ multiplex PCR assay. For the multiplex PCR, a mixture combining 60 forward primers for TCR Vbeta segments and 13 reverse primers for TCR Jbeta segments was used. The source is immuneACCESS, and TCRdb retained only in-frame sequences with V and J called. Part of the clones is not carried over; for the studies checked, unresolved V genes explain less than half of this, and the remainder is unexplained. Counted in this sample were about 93,000 clones; roughly four fifths of them appeared once. Around 0.63% of the sample is in the top ten clones. The sample taken for sequencing was PBMCs. These receptor sequences come from a man aged 25 to 40 in good health and CMV-seronegative.

This clone was recorded a few times. J is TRBJ1-1 and V is TRBV4-1; D ambiguous. Germline CDR1 reads MGHRA; CDR2 reads YSYEKL. CDR3 length: 15 amino acids. V was clipped by 1 base and J by 0 bases, with 9 bases between them. As DNA, the CDR3 is TGCGCCAGCAGCCAAGTATCCGGTCTGAACACTGAAGCTTTCTTT. It encodes CASSQVSGLNTEAFF.

The chain combines TRBV6-5 with TRBJ1-1, with unresolved D. Trimming stripped 6 bases from V and 5 bases from J, with 16 bases between. This CDR3 has 14 residues. Germline V gene data show CDR1 as MNHEY and CDR2 as SVGAGI. The CDR3 bases are TGTGCCAGCAGCCTAGGATTATGGGTTACTGAAGCTTTCTTT. Its translation: CASSLGLWVTEAFF.

This clone was observed a few times. This rearrangement joins TRBV10-2 to TRBJ1-5; TRBD1 aligns across 7 bases. V dropped 2 bases and J dropped 0; count of bases not matched to a gene: 10. CDR3 length: 18 amino acids. CDR1 is WSHSY and CDR2 is SAAADI in the germline V gene. This CDR3 reads CASSETGQGVDSNQPQHF. The CDR3, as DNA: TGCGCCAGCAGTGAGACAGGGCAGGGGGTGGATAGCAATCAGCCCCAGCATTTT.

This clone was seen only once. The chain combines TRBV9 with TRBJ1-2, with D tentatively TRBD1 (5 bases). CDR3 length equals 15 residues. Trimming pared 7 bases from V and 5 bases from J, leaving 21 bases between. CDR1 SGDLS and CDR2 YYNGEE come from the germline V gene. CDR3 sequence: CASASFGGGTYGYTF. DNA of the CDR3: TGTGCCAGCGCCTCCTTCGGGGGGGGAACATATGGCTACACCTTC.

The chain is built from TRBV9 and TRBJ2-1; 13 bases match TRBD2. This CDR3 is built from 17 residues. The germline gives CDR1 SGDLS, CDR2 YYNGEE. J lost 0 bases, V lost 4 bases, and 4 bases had no gene match. Here the CDR3 DNA reads TGTGCCAGCAGCCACCGGACTAGCGGGGGCTCCTACAATGAGCAGTTCTTC. Residues: CASSHRTSGGSYNEQFF.

The chain has TRBV5-6 and TRBJ2-5; the D gene is possibly TRBD2 (5 bases). The CDR3 extends over 15 amino acids. V lost 0 bases and J lost 5, with 14 bases in between. Germline-derived CDR1 and CDR2 are SGHDT and YYEEEE. CDR3 loop: CASSLAELAGETQYF. The CDR3 DNA reads TGTGCCAGCAGCTTGGCCGAGCTAGCTGGGGAGACCCAGTACTTC.

The CDR3 here is CASSPDRNQPQHF. The CDR3 bases are TGTGCCAGTAGTCCCGACAGAAATCAGCCCCAGCATTTT. The chain is built from TRBV19 and TRBJ1-5; weak D call: TRBD1 (5 bases). This CDR3 is built from 13 residues. The V gene lost 5 bases and the J gene lost 4 bases, with 9 bases spanning the gap. Germline V gives CDR1 LNHDA, CDR2 SQIVND (reference sequence).

Written as DNA, the CDR3 is TGCGCCAGCAGCGACCCTCGGGTCCCCCGCCAAGAGACCCAGTACTTC. This encodes CASSDPRVPRQETQYF. V gene TRBV10-2 combines with J gene TRBJ2-5, with no clear D. This CDR3 spans 16 amino acids. The germline V gene encodes CDR1 WSHSY and CDR2 SAAADI. Trimming left V 6 bases short and J 1 base short, with 18 bases between.

For the CDR3, the DNA is TGCGCCAGCAGCTTGGGGGGCAGGGGGGAAATGAACACTGAAGCTTTCTTT. Amino acid sequence: CASSLGGRGEMNTEAFF. This chain joins TRBV5-1 and TRBJ1-1; 7 nucleotides align to TRBD1. Germline CDR1 SGHRS, CDR2 YFSETQ. The ends lost 0 bases at V and 0 bases at J; junction bases unmatched: 8. The CDR3 is made up of 17 amino acids.

V and J are TRBV15 and TRBJ2-2; 7 nucleotides line up with TRBD1. Trimming took 0 bases from V and 5 from J; bases not matched to a gene: 3. Germline CDR1 reads LNHNV; CDR2 reads YYDKDF (reference sequence). This CDR3 is built from 15 residues. The CDR3 nucleotides read TGTGCCACCAGCAGAGAGGGACAGTTAACCGGGGAGCTGTTTTTT. Its protein is CATSREGQLTGELFF. Full variable domain (rest looked up from reference TRBV15 and TRBJ2-2): DAMVIQNPRYQVTQFGKPVTLSCSQTLNHNVMYWYQQKSSQAPKLLFHYYDKDFNNEADTPDNFQSRRPNTSFCFLDIRSPGLGDTAMYLCATSREGQLTGELFFGEGSRLTVL.

The V gene is TRBV2, the J gene TRBJ1-5, with 7 positions matching TRBD1. The CDR3 spans 15 residues. Per germline, CDR1 SNHLY and CDR2 FYNNEI. The junction had 9 bases not matched to a gene; V was cut back by 4 bases and J by 6 bases. CDR3 nucleotide sequence: TGTGCCAGCAGTGCGGAAGGGGGCGGATTTCAGCCCCAGCATTTT. Its protein product is CASSAEGGGFQPQHF.

This sequence joins TRBV27 and TRBJ2-1; 8 bases fit TRBD2. The V gene end was trimmed by 6 bases and the J gene end by 4 bases; junction bases not matched to a gene: 8. Germline CDR1 and CDR2: MNHEY and SMNVEV (reference sequence). This CDR3 is 15 amino acids long. The CDR3 region has the DNA TGTGCCAGCAGGACAGAGCGGGAGTCTTACAATGAGCAGTTCTTC. Translating gives CASRTERESYNEQFF.

The CDR3, as DNA: TGTGCCAGCAGTCCGACTAGCAAGAGCTCCTACGAGCAGTACGTC. It specifies CASSPTSKSSYEQYV. The gene calls are TRBV27 and TRBJ2-7; 7 bases fit TRBD2. Germline CDR1 reads MNHEY; CDR2 reads SMNVEV (reference sequence). With 5 bases clipped from V and 0 bases from J, the junction kept 7 bases outside the gene matches. The CDR3 sequence is 15 residues long.

This clone is a singleton in its sample. The rearrangement joins TRBV10-3 to TRBJ1-1; TRBD1 aligns across 8 bases. The CDR3 has 13 amino acids. The germline gives CDR1 ENHRY, CDR2 SYGVKD. V shed 6 bases, J shed 6 bases, and the junction held 6 bases outside the gene matches. In nucleotides, the CDR3 is TGTGCCATCAGAGCGGACAGGGAAGCTGAAGCTTTCTTT. Its protein product is CAIRADREAEAFF.

This clone was detected once. The DNA for the CDR3 is TGTGCCAGCAGTGAAAACGGAGCCAAGGAGACCCAGTACTTC. Its translation is CASSENGAKETQYF. V and J are TRBV25-1 and TRBJ2-5, with unresolved D. Trimming took 2 bases from V and 5 from J, leaving 12 bases between them. The CDR3 is made up of 14 amino acids. Germline CDR1 is MGHDK and CDR2 is SYGVNS.

This chain connects TRBV11-3 to TRBJ2-1; D is unclear. The germline gives CDR1 SGHNT, CDR2 YENEEA. Deletions cut 2 bases from V and 6 bases from J, with 8 bases between. This CDR3 is 13 amino acids long. The CDR3, as DNA: TGTGCCAGCAGCTTAAACTACGCCAATGAGCAGTTCTTC. It specifies CASSLNYANEQFF.

This rearrangement joins TRBV10-2 to TRBJ2-5; a weak D match, TRBD2 (6 bases). This CDR3 spans 15 amino acids. The germline V gene has CDR1 WSHSY and CDR2 SAAADI. V was clipped by 7 bases and J by 1 base, with 16 bases between them. CDR3 bases: TGCGCCAGCACCCCCTGGGGGGTAAGCCAAGAGACCCAGTACTTC. Encoded protein: CASTPWGVSQETQYF.

CDR3 region: CASSEPGTEAFF. The CDR3 DNA sequence: TGTGCCAGCAGTGAACCAGGGACTGAAGCTTTCTTT. The chain uses TRBV25-1 and TRBJ1-1; possibly TRBD1 for D (5 bases). Trimming removed 2 bases from V and 5 bases from J, with 6 bases in between. This CDR3 spans 12 amino acids. Germline assignment: CDR1 MGHDK and CDR2 SYGVNS.

The chain recombines TRBV18 with TRBJ2-4, with D tentatively TRBD1 (7 bases). V was pared by 3 bases and J by 0 bases, with 12 bases between. The CDR3 has 16 residues. The germline V gene encodes CDR1 KGHSH and CDR2 LQKENI. The CDR3 sequence is CASSPQGGLAKNIQYF. The CDR3 DNA reads as TGTGCCAGCTCACCGCAGGGGGGCCTAGCCAAAAACATTCAGTACTTC.

This clone was counted a few times. The chain joins TRBV4-2 to TRBJ2-2, with TRBD2 matching over 8 bases. The CDR3 length is 16 residues. Germline V gives CDR1 LGHNA, CDR2 YNFKEQ. V was pared by 4 bases and J by 0 bases, with 4 bases of the junction left unmatched. The CDR3 nucleotides read TGTGCCAGCAGCCCCATCGGGAGGGCGAACACCGGGGAGCTGTTTTTT. It codes for CASSPIGRANTGELFF.

This clone has a handful of counts. The chain is built from TRBV15 and TRBJ1-1; D may be TRBD1 (6 bases). CDR3 length: 14 residues. With 7 bases removed from V and 5 bases from J, the gap between germline ends came to 17 bases. From germline, CDR1 is LNHNV and CDR2 YYDKDF (reference sequence). CDR3 sequence: CATTTGIGGTEAFF. DNA for the CDR3: TGTGCCACCACTACAGGGATAGGAGGAACTGAAGCTTTCTTT.

The chain joins TRBV10-3 to TRBJ1-1; D is uncertain. Germline lookup yields CDR1 ENHRY and CDR2 SYGVKD. Trimming cost V 2 bases and J 7 bases, with 5 bases left between them. The CDR3 is 11 residues long. Written as DNA, the CDR3 is TGTGCCATCAGTGAGCGGGGTGAAGCTTTCTTT. Amino acid sequence: CAISERGEAFF.

The chain couples TRBV7-2 to TRBJ2-1; 9 bases are a match to TRBD2. CDR1 and CDR2 (germline): SGHTA, FQGNSA. This CDR3 has 17 amino acids. V gave up 5 bases and J gave up 1 base; unmatched junction bases: 9. CDR3 nucleotides: TGTGCCAGCAGCCCTCGGACTAGCGTTGGGTCCTACAATGAGCAGTTCTTC. Its protein product is CASSPRTSVGSYNEQFF.

With regard to this clone: Distinct nucleotide sequences in the sample also encode this CDR3. The rearrangement uses TRBV7-9 and TRBJ2-3; 7 nucleotides align to TRBD2. J was trimmed by 4 bases and V by 1 base; bases with no gene match: 14. Germline V gene lookup returns CDR1 SEHNR and CDR2 FQNEAQ (reference sequence). The CDR3 loop spans 18 amino acids. The CDR3 spells CASSLGLAASGSSDTQYF. In nucleotides, the CDR3 is TGTGCCAGCAGCTTAGGACTCGCCGCTAGCGGTTCGTCAGATACGCAGTATTTT. Full variable domain (remainder filled in from reference TRBV7-9 and TRBJ2-3): DTGVSQNPRHKITKRGQNVTFRCDPISEHNRLYWYRQTLGQGPEFLTYFQNEAQLEKSRLLSDRFSAERPKGSFSTLEIQRTEQGDSAMYLCASSLGLAASGSSDTQYFGPGTRLTVL.